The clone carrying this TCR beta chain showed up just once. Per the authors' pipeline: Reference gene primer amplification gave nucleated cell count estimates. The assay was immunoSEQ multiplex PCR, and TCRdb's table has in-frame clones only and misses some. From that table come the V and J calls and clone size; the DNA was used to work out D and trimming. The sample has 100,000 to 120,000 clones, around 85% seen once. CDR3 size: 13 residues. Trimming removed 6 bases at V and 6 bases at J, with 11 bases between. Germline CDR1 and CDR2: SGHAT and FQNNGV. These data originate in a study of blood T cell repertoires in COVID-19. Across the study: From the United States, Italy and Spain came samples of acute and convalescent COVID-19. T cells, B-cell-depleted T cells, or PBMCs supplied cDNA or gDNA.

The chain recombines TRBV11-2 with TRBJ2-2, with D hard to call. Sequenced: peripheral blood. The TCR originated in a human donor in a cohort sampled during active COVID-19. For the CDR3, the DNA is TGTGCCAGCAGTCCGTTTCGGGCCGGGGAGCTGTTTTTT. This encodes CASSPFRAGELFF.